This T cell receptor (beta chain) was obtained from a study of cytomegalovirus exposure and HLA in healthy donors. Broader study findings: Immune exposure was documented only through CMV serostatus. Trimming of TCR beta V- and J-genes showed a link, identified in a later analysis, to a missense DCLRE1C variant.

V gave up 6 bases and J gave up 10 bases, with 12 bases separating them. This CDR3 contains 12 residues. Germline loops: CDR1 WSHSY, CDR2 SAAADI. Worth noting for this clone: Its antigen is undetermined.

PCR amplification relied on 60 Vbeta primers (plus 13 Jbeta primers). Sequencing used immunoSEQ multiplex PCR; TCRdb keeps in-frame clones, though not all of them. This sample's table reports roughly 77,000 clones. This chain connects TRBV10-2 to TRBJ2-2; the D gene is possibly TRBD2 (5 bases). This TCR came from a man aged 25-40 years in good health and CMV-seronegative. The sequenced material came from PBMCs. The DNA of the CDR3 is TGCGCCAGCAGAGACCCGGGGAAGGAGCTGTTTTTT. It is translated as CASRDPGKELFF.